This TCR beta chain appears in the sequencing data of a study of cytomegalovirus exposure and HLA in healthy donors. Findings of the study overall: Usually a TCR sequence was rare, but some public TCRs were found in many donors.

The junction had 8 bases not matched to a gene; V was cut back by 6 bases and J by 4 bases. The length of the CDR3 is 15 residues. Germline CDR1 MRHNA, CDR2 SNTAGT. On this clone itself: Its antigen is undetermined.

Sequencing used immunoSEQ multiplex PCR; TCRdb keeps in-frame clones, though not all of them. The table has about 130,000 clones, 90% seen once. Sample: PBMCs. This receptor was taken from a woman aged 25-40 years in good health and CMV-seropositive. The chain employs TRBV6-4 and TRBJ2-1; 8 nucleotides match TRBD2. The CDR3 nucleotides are TGTGCCAGCAGCAAAAGCGGGACTAGTTACAATGAGCAGTTCTTC. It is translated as CASSKSGTSYNEQFF.